This record covers a single TCR beta chain. This entry comes from a study of blood T cell repertoires in COVID-19. Turning to the study itself: Collection of acute and convalescent COVID-19 samples took place in the United States, Italy and Spain. From T cells, B-cell-depleted T cells, or PBMCs came the material, which was cDNA or gDNA.

How the authors handled the data: From reference gene primer amplification, estimates of nucleated cell counts were derived. Sequencing was performed with immunoSEQ multiplex PCR; in TCRdb, only in-frame clones are kept and a portion is missing. V and J calls plus clone size are reproduced from that table; the DNA served to infer D and trimming. Here the sample spans approximately 150,000 clones, roughly 90% being singletons. The germline CDR1 and CDR2 sequences are SGHRS and YFSETQ. Unmatched junction bases numbered 8, after V lost 4 bases and J lost 6 bases. This CDR3 has 14 amino acids. The sample comprised peripheral blood. The receptor comes from a man aged 55 to 70 with active or convalescent COVID-19. The rearrangement links TRBV5-1 to TRBJ1-2; the match to TRBD1 covers 8 bases. The chain's CDR3 is CASSGGRGLDGYTF. The CDR3, as DNA: TGCGCCAGCAGCGGGGGCAGGGGGCTAGATGGCTACACCTTC.